This TCR beta chain was observed in a study of read filtering for tumor transcriptome and immune sequencing. For the study at large: Whole-transcriptome libraries were prepared after DNase treatment.

This clonotype was detected a few times. The CDR3 runs 14 residues. V shed 5 bases, J shed 2 bases, and the junction held 2 bases outside the gene matches. The V gene's germline CDR1 is ENHRY and CDR2 SYGVKD. Molecular barcoded adaptors covering alpha/delta and beta/gamma chains were used on 400 ng RNA. TCRdb reprocessed the reads via MiXCR and lists one record per CDR3 protein. The sample contains some 48,000 distinct CDR3 sequences, roughly a fifth of which appear only once. V is TRBV10-3 and J is TRBJ2-3, with 9 positions matching TRBD2. The sample consisted of a population of CD138-negative cells sorted from bone marrow. The sequence derives from a donor at least 40 years old with multiple myeloma. The CDR3: CAISLAGDTDTQYF. The CDR3 DNA follows: TGTGCCATCAGTTTAGCGGGAGACACAGATACGCAGTATTTT.